This T cell receptor (beta chain) is from a study of blood T cells in healthy people across ages. The germline gives CDR1 KGHSH, CDR2 LQKENI. Trimming removed 8 bases at V and 2 bases at J, with 16 bases between. The CDR3 covers 14 residues. With a J-beta primer mix and a sample-barcoded 5' primer, a second PCR ran about 7 to 12 cycles. TCRdb re-called the 5' RACE reads with MiXCR, one entry per CDR3 protein. This table has some 1.7 million distinct CDR3 sequences, about 28% appearing once. The receptor was isolated from a young woman in good health. V and J are TRBV18 and TRBJ2-7; D is perhaps TRBD1 or TRBD2 (5 bases each). Source material: blood. DNA of the CDR3: TGTGCCAGCGTCTCGGGACGGGAACCCTACGAGCAGTACTTC. The encoded protein is CASVSGREPYEQYF. Based on the CDR3 plus reference TRBV18 and TRBJ2-7, the full variable domain is NAGVMQNPRHLVRRRGQEARLRCSPMKGHSHVYWYRQLPEEGLKFMVYLQKENIIDESGMPKERFSAEFPKEGPSILRIQQVVRGDSAAYFCASVSGREPYEQYFGPGTRLTVT.